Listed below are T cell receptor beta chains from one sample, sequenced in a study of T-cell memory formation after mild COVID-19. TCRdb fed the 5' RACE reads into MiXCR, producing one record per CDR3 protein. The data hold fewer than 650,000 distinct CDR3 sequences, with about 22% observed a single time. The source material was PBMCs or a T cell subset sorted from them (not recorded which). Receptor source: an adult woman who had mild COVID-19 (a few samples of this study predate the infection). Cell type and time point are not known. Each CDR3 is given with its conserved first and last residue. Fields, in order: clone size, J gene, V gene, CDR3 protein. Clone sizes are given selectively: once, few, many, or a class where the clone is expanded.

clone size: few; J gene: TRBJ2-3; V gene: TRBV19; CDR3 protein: CASSIDGQGVTDTQYF
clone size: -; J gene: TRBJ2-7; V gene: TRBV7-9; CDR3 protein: CASSPRDRGIGEQYF
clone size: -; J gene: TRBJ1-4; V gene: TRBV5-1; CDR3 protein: CASSSQVAGGGEKLFF
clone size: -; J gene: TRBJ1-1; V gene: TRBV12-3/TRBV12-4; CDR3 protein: CASSTRQFFEAFF
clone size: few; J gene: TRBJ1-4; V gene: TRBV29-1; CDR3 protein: CSIRGRSEKLFF
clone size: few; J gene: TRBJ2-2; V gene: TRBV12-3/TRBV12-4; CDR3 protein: CATGFWSLPGELFF
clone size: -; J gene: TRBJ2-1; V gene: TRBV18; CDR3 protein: CASSQPGQGSRYNEQFF
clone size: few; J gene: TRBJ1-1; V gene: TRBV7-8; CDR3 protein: CASSLAPGRGTEAFF
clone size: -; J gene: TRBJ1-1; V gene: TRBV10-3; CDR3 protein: CAISVSDTEAFF
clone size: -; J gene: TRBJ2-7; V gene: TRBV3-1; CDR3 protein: CASSQNLREPHYEQYF
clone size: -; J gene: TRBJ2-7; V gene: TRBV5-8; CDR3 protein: CASRTSGYSYEQYF
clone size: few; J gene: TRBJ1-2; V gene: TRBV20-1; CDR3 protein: CSARDKNGNYGYTF
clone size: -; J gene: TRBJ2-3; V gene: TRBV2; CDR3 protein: CASRPGTGGGGDTQYF
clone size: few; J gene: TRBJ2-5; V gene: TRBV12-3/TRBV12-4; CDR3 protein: CASSAMGPSYETQYF
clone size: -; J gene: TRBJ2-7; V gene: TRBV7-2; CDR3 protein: CASSLRRTSYEQYF
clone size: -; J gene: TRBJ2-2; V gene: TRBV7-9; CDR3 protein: CASSLELSGTGELFF
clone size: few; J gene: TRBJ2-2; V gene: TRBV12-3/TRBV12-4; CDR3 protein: CASSFLSPKNTGELFF
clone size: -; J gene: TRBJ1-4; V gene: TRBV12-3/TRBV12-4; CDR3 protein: CASSWTGVVEKLFF
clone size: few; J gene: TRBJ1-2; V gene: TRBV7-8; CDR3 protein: CASSPRDGPYGYTF
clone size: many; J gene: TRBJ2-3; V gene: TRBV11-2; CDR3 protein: CASSSRTGTNTDTQYF
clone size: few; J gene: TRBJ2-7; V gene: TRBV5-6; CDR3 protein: CASSWRWESGIDEQYF
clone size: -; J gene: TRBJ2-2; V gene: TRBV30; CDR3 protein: CAWAGTNTGELFF
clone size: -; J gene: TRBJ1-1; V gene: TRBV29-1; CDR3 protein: CSVVRRDRGSTEAFF
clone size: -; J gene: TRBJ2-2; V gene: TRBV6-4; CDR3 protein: CASSAREGNTGELFF
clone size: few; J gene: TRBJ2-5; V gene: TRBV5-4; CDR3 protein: CASSHWDGQGPQYF
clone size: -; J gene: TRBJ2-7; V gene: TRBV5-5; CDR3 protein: CASSTGQGAHEQYF
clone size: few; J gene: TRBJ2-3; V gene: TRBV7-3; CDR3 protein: CASSLAHPDTQYF
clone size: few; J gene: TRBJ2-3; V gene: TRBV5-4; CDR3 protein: CASSFSATGLVSDTQYF
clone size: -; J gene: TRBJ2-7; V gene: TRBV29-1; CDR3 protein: CSVGGQSSVYEQYF
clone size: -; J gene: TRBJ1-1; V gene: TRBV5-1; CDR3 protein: CASSLESSGRKRTEAFF
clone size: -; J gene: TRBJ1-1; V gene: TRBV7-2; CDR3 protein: CASSLGVGPPQERAFF
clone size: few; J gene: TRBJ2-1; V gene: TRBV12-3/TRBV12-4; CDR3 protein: CASSFYGADNNEQFF
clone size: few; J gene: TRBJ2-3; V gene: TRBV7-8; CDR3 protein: CATRTASTDTQYF
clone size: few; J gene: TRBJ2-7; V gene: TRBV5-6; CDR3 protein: CASSQDGQGAYEQYF
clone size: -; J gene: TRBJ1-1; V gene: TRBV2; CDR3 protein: CASSESGSMNTEAFF
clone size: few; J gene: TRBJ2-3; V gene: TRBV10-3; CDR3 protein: CAISEFEGTSDGDTQYF
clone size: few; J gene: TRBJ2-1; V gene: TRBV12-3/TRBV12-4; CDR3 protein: CASSQRQGVTNEQFF